This T cell receptor beta chain came from a study of T-cell reconstitution after alpha-beta-depleted transplantation in children. Findings and caveats of the study: Some patients' high day-60 TCRbeta diversity was traced to surviving recipient T cells and thymic progenitors. Counts and diversity of T cells one year after transplant came mostly from newly produced T cells.

The CDR3 runs 16 residues. V shed 5 bases and J shed 1 base, with 14 bases lying between them. For TCRbeta, the library was prepared with unique molecular identifiers. Each CDR3 protein is one row after TCRdb ran MiXCR on the PCR reads. The sample contains about 540,000 distinct CDR3 sequences, 27% of which appear only once. Of note for this clonotype: Its target is not known.

V and J are TRBV12-3 or TRBV12-4 and TRBJ2-2, with D perhaps TRBD2 (6 bases). The sample here was PBMCs, taken before TCRalphabeta/CD19-depleted stem cell transplant. This sequence was found in a boy in the first two years of life with Wiskott-Aldrich syndrome, due to receive a stem cell transplant. The CDR3 nucleotides read TGTGCCAGCAGTCCCCTTGGGGGGTTGAACACCGGGGAGCTGTTTTTT. Protein sequence: CASSPLGGLNTGELFF.